This entry lists 26 T cell receptor beta chains sequenced from one sample in a study of cytomegalovirus exposure and HLA in healthy donors (dated by TCRdb to the late 2010s). Receptors were amplified or captured by the immunoSEQ multiplex PCR assay. For the multiplex PCR, a mixture combining 60 forward primers for TCR Vbeta segments and 13 reverse primers for TCR Jbeta segments was used. This immuneACCESS table, as held by TCRdb, lists in-frame sequences with V and J called but not all clones. Of the missing ones, under half trace to an unresolved V gene in checked studies; the others have no known cause. This sample gives about 89,000 clones in total; about a tenth of them show up just once. The top ten clonotypes cover 5.1% of the sample. Sequencing was done on a sample of PBMCs. The receptors were gathered from a man aged 50-59 years in good health and CMV-seropositive.

This clone was counted between two and nine times. The rearrangement links TRBV7-6 to TRBJ1-4; possibly TRBD1 for D (5 bases). The CDR3 extends over 15 amino acids. Germline V gene sequence: CDR1 SGHVS, CDR2 FNYEAQ. V was trimmed by 0 bases and J by 3 bases, leaving 8 bases between them. The CDR3 DNA reads as TGTGCCAGCAGCTTAGCGGGGGGACCTAATGAAAAACTGTTTTTT. Translated: CASSLAGGPNEKLFF.

This clone was observed a handful of times. The chain combines TRBV6-5 with TRBJ2-6, with a tentative D call TRBD1 (6 bases). V lost 4 bases, J lost 0 bases, and 10 bases lay in between. The CDR3 is made up of 16 amino acids. The germline CDR1 and CDR2 sequences are MNHEY and SVGAGI. The CDR3 loop is CASSLLRGSGANVLTF. CDR3 coding DNA: TGTGCCAGCAGTTTACTCAGGGGCTCTGGGGCCAACGTCCTGACTTTC.

This chain links TRBV9 with TRBJ2-7; 10 bases fit TRBD1. The CDR3 is made up of 15 amino acids. Trimming at V came to 4 bases and at J to 4 bases, leaving 8 bases not matched to a gene. Germline V gene data show CDR1 as SGDLS and CDR2 as YYNGEE. CDR3 protein: CASSPRDRGGYEQYF. CDR3 coding DNA: TGTGCCAGCAGCCCCCGGGACAGGGGTGGGTACGAGCAGTACTTC.

A few counts support this clone. This sequence joins TRBV7-3 and TRBJ2-2, with D possibly being TRBD1 (6 bases). Trimming stripped 4 bases from V and 6 bases from J, with 12 bases between. From germline, CDR1 is SGHTA and CDR2 FQGTGA. The CDR3 spans 14 residues. DNA of the CDR3: TGTGCCAGCAGCTCGTTACAGGGTTCCGGGGAGCTGTTTTTT. It encodes CASSSLQGSGELFF.

The gene calls are TRBV4-1 and TRBJ2-1; 7 bases fit TRBD2. Germline assignment: CDR1 MGHRA and CDR2 YSYEKL. This CDR3 is 16 amino acids long. The trim removed 5 bases at V and 3 bases at J, leaving 10 bases unmatched. The chain's CDR3 is CASSDITSAIYNEQFF. DNA of the CDR3: TGCGCCAGCAGCGATATAACTAGCGCGATCTACAATGAGCAGTTCTTC.

This clone has more than one count but fewer than ten. The chain has TRBV28 and TRBJ1-1; TRBD1 might be the D (6 bases). The CDR3 is 15 amino acids. CDR1 and CDR2 from the germline V gene are MDHEN and SYDVKM. V was clipped by 4 bases and J by 1 base, with 13 bases between them. CDR3 nucleotides: TGTGCCAGCAGTTCTTATGGACAGCCGAACACTGAAGCTTTCTTT. This gives the protein CASSSYGQPNTEAFF.

The sample holds a few counts of this clone. The V gene is TRBV30, the J gene TRBJ1-1, with a possible D match to TRBD1 (6 bases). Trimming took off 3 bases at V and 1 base at J, with 15 bases between the two ends. CDR3 length: 15 residues. Per the germline V gene, CDR1 is GTSNPN and CDR2 is SVGIG (reference sequence). The DNA for the CDR3 is TGTGCCTGGAGCCCCGGGAGGGGGGGGAACACTGAAGCTTTCTTT. It is translated as CAWSPGRGGNTEAFF. The full variable domain, in which reference TRBV30 and TRBJ1-1 provide the parts outside the CDR3, is SQTIHQWPATLVQPVGSPLSLECTVEGTSNPNLYWYRQAAGRGLQLLFYSVGIGQISSEVPQNLSASRPQDRQFILSSKKLLLSDSGFYLCAWSPGRGGNTEAFFGQGTRLTVV.

This clone has only a few counts. The chain links TRBV19 to TRBJ1-2; TRBD1 aligns across 8 bases. The V and J ends lost 5 bases and 3 bases, in that order; junction bases with no gene match: 14. The CDR3 extends over 17 amino acids. The V gene's germline CDR1 is LNHDA and CDR2 SQIVND (reference sequence). Written as DNA, the CDR3 is TGTGCCAGTAGTCTGTACTATTTCGCGACAGGGGACTATGGCTACACCTTC. Encoded protein: CASSLYYFATGDYGYTF.

In its sample, this clone was seen a few times. This chain connects TRBV28 to TRBJ2-1; TRBD2 agrees at 14 bases. Unmatched junction bases numbered 3, after V lost 6 bases and J lost 8 bases. Germline values: CDR1 MDHEN, CDR2 SYDVKM. The CDR3 length is 14 residues. The CDR3 here is CASRGLAGDYEQFF. The CDR3 nucleotides are TGTGCCAGCAGGGGACTAGCGGGAGACTATGAGCAGTTCTTC.

The rearrangement uses TRBV27 and TRBJ1-5; 9 nucleotides agree with TRBD1. The CDR3 spans 15 residues. Germline V CDR1 and CDR2: MNHEY, SMNVEV (reference sequence). V lost 4 bases, J lost 3 bases, and 4 bases stayed unmatched. The CDR3 nucleotides are TGTGCCAGCAGTTCCGGGACAGGGTCCAATCAGCCCCAGCATTTT. This encodes CASSSGTGSNQPQHF.

This clone was detected a few times. The V and J genes are TRBV7-8 and TRBJ2-5, with D possibly TRBD1 on 5 matching bases. The J call may not be correct, given that the DNA end is closer to TRBJ2-7. This CDR3 is 13 amino acids long. Germline V gene sequence: CDR1 SGHVS, CDR2 FQNEAQ. The CDR3 DNA follows: TGTGCCAGCAGCTTAGGACAGATCTACGAGCAGTACTTC. Protein product: CASSLGQIYEQYF.

The gene calls are TRBV5-1 and TRBJ2-7; TRBD1 agrees at 11 bases. This CDR3 contains 14 residues. V trimming: 4 bases; J trimming: 5 bases; junction bases outside the gene matches: 5. Looked up from germline, CDR1 is SGHRS and CDR2 is YFSETQ. Here the CDR3 reads CASSPGQGVNEQYF. The DNA for the CDR3 is TGCGCCAGCAGCCCGGGACAGGGGGTAAACGAGCAGTACTTC. Using reference TRBV5-1 and TRBJ2-7 for the parts outside the CDR3, the full variable domain is KAGVTQTPRYLIKTRGQQVTLSCSPISGHRSVSWYQQTPGQGLQFLFEYFSETQRNKGNFPGRFSGRQFSNSRSEMNVSTLELGDSALYLCASSPGQGVNEQYFGPGTRLTVT.

V is TRBV6-5 and J is TRBJ2-3; TRBD2 agrees at 9 bases. The CDR3 has 15 amino acids. V gave up 6 bases and J gave up 2 bases; unmatched junction bases: 6. The germline V gene has CDR1 MNHEY and CDR2 SVGAGI. CDR3 bases: TGTGCCAGCAGGGGGGGCGGGAGGGTCACAGATACGCAGTATTTT. Amino acid sequence: CASRGGGRVTDTQYF.

This clone has only a few counts. V gene TRBV28 combines with J gene TRBJ1-1, with 7 bases that match TRBD1. Losses at the gene ends were 2 bases for V and 7 bases for J; bases not matched to a gene: 7. This CDR3 has 14 amino acids. Germline V gives CDR1 MDHEN, CDR2 SYDVKM. The CDR3 region is CASSLVRGLVEAFF. The CDR3 nucleotides read TGTGCCAGCAGTTTAGTCAGGGGGTTGGTTGAAGCTTTCTTT.

In its sample, this clone was seen a few times. Here the CDR3 reads CASGLGTGYNEKLFF. DNA for the CDR3: TGTGCTAGTGGTTTGGGGACTGGATATAATGAAAAACTGTTTTTT. The chain employs TRBV12-5 and TRBJ1-4; D gene unclear. The V end lost 1 base, the J end lost 4 bases, and 10 bases lay between the germline ends. The V gene's germline CDR1 is LGHNT and CDR2 FRNRAP. The CDR3 runs to 15 residues.

Only a few counts were recorded for this clone. This sequence joins TRBV2 and TRBJ2-3; 7 bases map to TRBD1. The CDR3 contains 13 residues. CDR1 is SNHLY, CDR2 FYNNEI, per germline. With V trimmed by 6 bases and J by 4 bases, 4 bases remained unmatched. The CDR3 reads CASSQTGADTQYF. CDR3 DNA: TGTGCCAGCAGCCAAACAGGGGCAGATACGCAGTATTTT.

In this sample, this clone turned up a few times. The chain recombines TRBV5-1 with TRBJ2-5; a possible D gene is TRBD2 (6 bases). Looked up from germline, CDR1 is SGHRS and CDR2 is YFSETQ. V was pared by 0 bases and J by 4 bases, with 13 bases between. This CDR3 is 15 amino acids long. The CDR3 DNA follows: TGCGCCAGCAGCTTGGTTCCGCAGGGAGGAGAGACCCAGTACTTC. The encoded protein is CASSLVPQGGETQYF.

This clone has just a few counts. This sequence joins TRBV28 and TRBJ2-7; perhaps TRBD2 as D (6 bases). Trimming pared 6 bases from V and 2 bases from J, leaving 11 bases between. This CDR3 has 13 residues. Germline CDR1 is MDHEN and CDR2 is SYDVKM. CDR3 in amino acids: CASRVGGTYEQYF. CDR3 sequence (DNA): TGTGCCAGCAGGGTGGGGGGAACCTACGAGCAGTACTTC.

The table lists this clone with a few counts. This chain joins TRBV7-6 and TRBJ2-2, with 10 nucleotides matching TRBD2. This CDR3 is built from 16 residues. Germline CDR1 SGHVS, CDR2 FNYEAQ. Trimming removed 0 bases from V and 10 bases from J; junction bases left unmatched: 8. CDR3 sequence: CASSLAPSGRAAELFF. The CDR3 DNA sequence: TGTGCCAGCAGCTTAGCTCCGAGCGGGAGGGCCGCGGAGCTGTTTTTT.

This clone has a handful of counts. V is TRBV5-4 and J is TRBJ2-2; a weak D match, TRBD1 (6 bases). Deletions cut 1 base from V and 7 bases from J, with 14 bases between. Germline V lookup: CDR1 SGHNT, CDR2 YYREEE (reference sequence). The length of the CDR3 is 15 residues. The CDR3 nucleotides are TGTGCCAGCAGCTTGCCTTATAGGGGGAACGGGGAGCTGTTTTTT. Its translation is CASSLPYRGNGELFF.

The chain employs TRBV7-8 and TRBJ2-1; TRBD2 matches 10 bases. The germline gives CDR1 SGHVS, CDR2 FQNEAQ. After removal of 5 bases from V and 6 bases from J, the junction contained 19 bases not matched to a gene. The CDR3 has 19 residues. This CDR3 reads CASSGRTSGSLFTGNEQFF. The CDR3 coding sequence is TGTGCCAGCAGCGGACGGACTAGCGGCTCCCTTTTTACGGGCAATGAGCAGTTCTTC.

In its sample, this clone was seen a few times. The chain couples TRBV4-3 to TRBJ1-4; maybe TRBD1 (5 bases). V was pared by 0 bases and J by 0 bases, with 5 bases between. Germline loops: CDR1 LGHNA, CDR2 YSLEER. This CDR3 has 15 residues. The CDR3 sequence: CASSQDRATNEKLFF. DNA for the CDR3: TGCGCCAGCAGCCAAGACAGGGCAACTAATGAAAAACTGTTTTTT.

This clone was seen a few times. In DNA form, the CDR3 reads TGTGCTAGTGGCTTGACAGGGAGCACTGAAGCTTTCTTT. Translated, it gives CASGLTGSTEAFF. The chain recombines TRBV12-5 with TRBJ1-1; TRBD1 agrees at 7 bases. There are 13 residues in the CDR3. V dropped 6 bases and J dropped 4; count of bases not matched to a gene: 5. Germline values: CDR1 LGHNT, CDR2 FRNRAP.

CDR3 in amino acids: CAWMPLTSEHYNEQFF. The DNA for the CDR3 is TGTGCCTGGATGCCTTTGACTAGCGAGCACTACAATGAGCAGTTCTTC. The chain combines TRBV30 with TRBJ2-1; 8 nucleotides align to TRBD2. CDR3 length equals 16 residues. Per germline, CDR1 GTSNPN and CDR2 SVGIG (reference sequence). Trimming at V came to 4 bases and at J to 3 bases, leaving 11 bases not matched to a gene.

The CDR3 region has the DNA TGTGCCAGCAGCTCAAATCAGGGATTCGGCTCCTACGAGCAGTACTTC. It translates to CASSSNQGFGSYEQYF. This chain joins TRBV11-2 and TRBJ2-7; D is possibly TRBD1 (5 bases). This CDR3 is 16 amino acids long. The V gene lost 4 bases and the J gene lost 0 bases, with 16 bases spanning the gap. CDR1 and CDR2 from the germline V gene are SGHAT and FQNNGV.

This clone has at least ten counts. V usage is TRBV5-6 and J usage is TRBJ2-2, with 11 bases that match TRBD2. Germline V gene lookup returns CDR1 SGHDT and CDR2 YYEEEE. J gave up 1 base and V 4 bases, and 3 bases lay outside the gene matches. The CDR3 length is 16 residues. CDR3 in DNA: TGTGCCAGCAGCCTTAGCGGGAGGGGGAACACCGGGGAGCTGTTTTTT. It yields the protein CASSLSGRGNTGELFF.